These T cell receptor beta chains were read from a single sample in a study of cytomegalovirus exposure and HLA in healthy donors. The method was immunoSEQ multiplex PCR; TCRdb's version includes in-frame clones alone and lacks a portion of them. The table lists 45,000 to 65,000 clones, roughly 76% of them singletons. The source material was PBMCs. These receptors all come from a woman aged 40-49 years in good health and CMV-seropositive. The CDR3 runs from the conserved cysteine through the conserved F or W. The D gene is left open where the match is weak. The size of a clone is reported for some rows only, either as once, few or many, or as a class for expanded clones.

v_gene: TRBV13
d_gene: NA
abundance: few
j_gene: TRBJ1-1
CDR3aa: CASSVPGIEAFF
CDR3nt: TGTGCCAGCAGCGTCCCCGGGATTGAAGCTTTCTTT

v_gene: TRBV28
d_gene: NA
abundance: NA
j_gene: TRBJ2-2
CDR3aa: CASSSAGSGIGGELFF
CDR3nt: TGTGCCAGCAGTTCCGCGGGCAGCGGAATAGGCGGGGAGCTGTTTTTT

v_gene: TRBV6-4
d_gene: NA
abundance: NA
j_gene: TRBJ2-3
CDR3aa: CASSGEAASTDTQYF
CDR3nt: TGTGCCAGCAGTGGTGAAGCGGCTAGCACAGATACGCAGTATTTT

v_gene: TRBV19
d_gene: NA
abundance: NA
j_gene: TRBJ2-7
CDR3aa: CASSINRRGQQYF
CDR3nt: TGTGCCAGTAGTATCAACAGGAGGGGTCAGCAGTACTTC

v_gene: TRBV7-9
d_gene: TRBD1
abundance: NA
j_gene: TRBJ1-4
CDR3aa: CASGRGIGEKLFF
CDR3nt: TGTGCCAGCGGCAGGGGGATCGGTGAAAAACTGTTTTTT

v_gene: TRBV5-1
d_gene: TRBD1
abundance: NA
j_gene: TRBJ1-1
CDR3aa: CASSLAPGGNTEAFF
CDR3nt: TGCGCCAGCAGCTTGGCGCCAGGGGGGAACACTGAAGCTTTCTTT

v_gene: TRBV9
d_gene: NA
abundance: few
j_gene: TRBJ1-3
CDR3aa: CASSPWNSGDTIYF
CDR3nt: TGTGCCAGCAGCCCCTGGAATTCAGGGGACACCATATATTTT

v_gene: TRBV10-2
d_gene: TRBD1
abundance: NA
j_gene: TRBJ2-7
CDR3aa: CASSEPGGRGTSYEQYF
CDR3nt: TGCGCCAGCAGTGAGCCAGGGGGAAGGGGAACCTCCTACGAGCAGTACTTC

v_gene: TRBV2
d_gene: NA
abundance: once
j_gene: TRBJ1-1
CDR3aa: CASTYLSGENTEAFF
CDR3nt: TGTGCCAGCACCTACCTGAGTGGAGAGAACACTGAAGCTTTCTTT

v_gene: TRBV7-8
d_gene: NA
abundance: NA
j_gene: TRBJ1-6
CDR3aa: CASSKGDSNSPLHF
CDR3nt: TGTGCCAGCAGCAAGGGCGACAGTAATTCACCCCTCCACTTT

v_gene: TRBV6-6
d_gene: TRBD1
abundance: NA
j_gene: TRBJ1-1
CDR3aa: CASSQGGMNTEAFF
CDR3nt: TGTGCCAGCAGCCAGGGGGGAATGAACACTGAAGCTTTCTTT

v_gene: TRBV5-1
d_gene: TRBD1
abundance: NA
j_gene: TRBJ1-1
CDR3aa: CASSRDRAAGTEAFF
CDR3nt: TGCGCCAGCAGCCGGGACAGGGCCGCGGGGACTGAAGCTTTCTTT

v_gene: TRBV4-1
d_gene: NA
abundance: NA
j_gene: TRBJ2-4
CDR3aa: CASSQEGSGKMDF
CDR3nt: TGCGCCAGCAGCCAAGAGGGCAGCGGTAAGATGGACTTC

v_gene: TRBV6-5
d_gene: NA
abundance: NA
j_gene: TRBJ2-1
CDR3aa: CASRFDSYNEQFF
CDR3nt: TGTGCCAGCAGATTTGACAGTTACAATGAGCAGTTCTTC

v_gene: TRBV10-3
d_gene: TRBD2
abundance: NA
j_gene: TRBJ2-3
CDR3aa: CAISSGGHGTDTQYF
CDR3nt: TGTGCCATCAGTTCGGGGGGGCACGGCACAGATACGCAGTATTTT

v_gene: TRBV7-8
d_gene: TRBD1
abundance: NA
j_gene: TRBJ1-6
CDR3aa: CASSLGGQGATSSPLHF
CDR3nt: TGTGCCAGCAGCTTAGGGGGACAGGGGGCGACGAGTTCACCCCTCCACTTT

v_gene: TRBV7-7
d_gene: TRBD2
abundance: NA
j_gene: TRBJ2-2
CDR3aa: CASSPSGEPTRTGELFF
CDR3nt: TGTGCCAGCAGCCCTAGCGGGGAGCCGACCAGGACCGGGGAGCTGTTTTTT